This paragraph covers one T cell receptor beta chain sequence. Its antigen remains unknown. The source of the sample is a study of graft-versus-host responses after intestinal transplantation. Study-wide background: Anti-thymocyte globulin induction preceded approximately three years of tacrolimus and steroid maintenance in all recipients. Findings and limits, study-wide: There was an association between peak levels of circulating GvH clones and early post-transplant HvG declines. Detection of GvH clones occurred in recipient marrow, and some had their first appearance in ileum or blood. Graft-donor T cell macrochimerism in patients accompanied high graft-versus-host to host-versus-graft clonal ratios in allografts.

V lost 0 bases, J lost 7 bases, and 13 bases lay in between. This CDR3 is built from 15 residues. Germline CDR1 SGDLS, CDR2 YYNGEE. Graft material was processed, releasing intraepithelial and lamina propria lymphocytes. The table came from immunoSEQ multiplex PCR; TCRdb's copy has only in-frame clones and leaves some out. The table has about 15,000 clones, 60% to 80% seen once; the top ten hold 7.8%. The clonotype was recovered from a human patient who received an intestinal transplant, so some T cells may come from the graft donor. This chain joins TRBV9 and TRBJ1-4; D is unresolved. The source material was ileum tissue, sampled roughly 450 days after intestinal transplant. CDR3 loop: CASSVESGSGEKLFF. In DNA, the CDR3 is TGTGCCAGCAGCGTAGAGTCGGGGAGCGGTGAAAAACTGTTTTTT.